Presented here are 8 T cell receptor beta chains from one specimen sequenced in a study of post-analysis software for immune sequencing data. No antigen is known for these receptors. Unique molecular identifiers were carried by the TCR beta cDNA libraries. Via MiXCR, TCRdb re-called the PCR reads, giving one row per CDR3 protein. This table has 350,000 to 500,000 distinct CDR3 sequences, less than 40% appearing once. Findings and limits, study-wide: Elevated frequency relative to controls characterized about 5 TRBV segments in patients, TRBV5-6, TRBV5-1 and TRBV20-1 among them.

Source material: blood. Every receptor here comes from a girl aged 2 to 10 with multiple sclerosis.

This clonotype was seen many times. The chain links TRBV5-1 to TRBJ2-7; D gene uncertain. V lost 0 bases to trimming and J lost 5 bases, with 9 bases between them. CDR3 size: 13 residues. The germline V gene encodes CDR1 SGHRS and CDR2 YFSETQ. CDR3 bases: TGCGCCAGCAGCTTGGGTCTTCAGAACGAGCAGTACTTC. Its protein is CASSLGLQNEQYF.

This clonotype was observed a handful of times. The chain recombines TRBV10-3 with TRBJ1-2, with D perhaps TRBD1 (5 bases). This CDR3 has 12 amino acids. V lost 10 bases to trimming and J lost 1 base, with 10 bases between them. The germline CDR1 and CDR2 sequences are ENHRY and SYGVKD. CDR3 nucleotide sequence: TGTGCCACCAGCAGGGTTAACTATGGCTACACCTTC. Translated, it gives CATSRVNYGYTF.

In this sample, this clonotype turned up a few times. This chain connects TRBV28 to TRBJ2-6; D ambiguous. The germline V and J ends were trimmed by 2 bases and 2 bases, with 16 bases remaining between them. This CDR3 spans 18 amino acids. In germline, CDR1 is MDHEN, CDR2 SYDVKM. The CDR3 sequence: CASSLKLFRPAGANVLTF. The CDR3 nucleotides read TGTGCCAGCAGTTTAAAGCTTTTCAGGCCAGCTGGGGCCAACGTCCTGACTTTC. The full variable domain, its missing parts supplied by reference TRBV28 and TRBJ2-6, is DVKVTQSSRYLVKRTGEKVFLECVQDMDHENMFWYRQDPGLGLRLIYFSYDVKMKEKGDIPEGYSVSREKKERFSLILESASTNQTSMYLCASSLKLFRPAGANVLTFGAGSRLTVL.

This clonotype has a handful of counts. The V call is TRBV9, the J call TRBJ2-7, with TRBD1 as a possible D gene (6 bases). Trimming stripped 0 bases from V and 3 bases from J, with 10 bases between. CDR1 and CDR2 from the germline V gene are SGDLS and YYNGEE. This CDR3 comprises 14 residues. CDR3 region: CASSVGTAGYEQYF. The CDR3 region has the DNA TGTGCCAGCAGCGTAGGGACAGCCGGCTACGAGCAGTACTTC.

This clonotype was counted a few times. This chain uses TRBV7-3 with TRBJ2-1; TRBD2 aligns across 8 bases. CDR3 length: 16 residues. The ends lost 5 bases at V and 7 bases at J; junction bases unmatched: 13. Germline V lookup: CDR1 SGHTA, CDR2 FQGTGA. CDR3 DNA sequence: TGTGCCAGCAGCCTACAGGCGGGCGGGGGGATGAATGAGCAGTTCTTC. This codes for CASSLQAGGGMNEQFF.

The table lists this clonotype with a few counts. This chain connects TRBV7-3 to TRBJ2-5, with 10 bases matching TRBD2. CDR1 is SGHTA and CDR2 is FQGTGA in the germline V gene. The CDR3 length is 14 residues. Trimming at V came to 1 base and at J to 8 bases, leaving 4 bases not matched to a gene. As DNA, the CDR3 is TGTGCCAGCAGCTTAATACTAGCGGGGAGCACCCAGTACTTC. Amino acids: CASSLILAGSTQYF.

The gene calls are TRBV13 and TRBJ2-1, with a possible D match to TRBD1 (5 bases). The V gene's germline CDR1 is PRHDT and CDR2 FYEKMQ (reference sequence). V lost 5 bases, J lost 0 bases, and 11 bases lay in between. This CDR3 comprises 15 residues. In nucleotides, the CDR3 is TGTGCCAGCAGCCAAGAAGGGGACTCCTACAATGAGCAGTTCTTC. Its translation is CASSQEGDSYNEQFF. Full variable domain (rest looked up from reference TRBV13 and TRBJ2-1): AAGVIQSPRHLIKEKRETATLKCYPIPRHDTVYWYQQGPGQDPQFLISFYEKMQSDKGSIPDRFSAQQFSDYHSELNMSSLELGDSALYFCASSQEGDSYNEQFFGPGTRLTVL.

J is TRBJ2-7 and V is TRBV20-1; 7 bases align to TRBD2. Trimming removed 8 bases from V and 4 bases from J; junction bases left unmatched: 5. Germline assignment: CDR1 DFQATT and CDR2 SNEGSKA (reference sequence). The CDR3 has 11 amino acids. The DNA for the CDR3 is TGCAGTCCCAGCGGGATGTACGAGCAGTACTTC. The encoded protein is CSPSGMYEQYF.